This passage covers 18 T cell receptor beta chains from one sample sequenced in a study of blood T cell repertoires in COVID-19. The method was immunoSEQ multiplex PCR; TCRdb's version includes in-frame clones alone and lacks a portion of them. Of roughly 140,000 clones listed, almost 90% were seen once; the top ten hold 2.3%. Sequencing was carried out using peripheral blood. The receptors derive from a human donor in a cohort sampled during active COVID-19.

This chain uses TRBV29-1 with TRBJ1-2; no firm D call. The germline gives CDR1 SQVTM, CDR2 ANQGSEA. This CDR3 is built from 14 residues. Between the trimmed V and J ends, which lost 7 bases and 0 bases, there was a span of 15 bases. CDR3 protein: CSESGALSNYGYTF. Written as DNA, the CDR3 is TGCAGCGAATCAGGCGCCCTATCTAACTATGGCTACACCTTC.

The chain combines TRBV6-6 with TRBJ2-1; D is possibly TRBD2 (6 bases). V shed 5 bases and J shed 4 bases, with 12 bases lying between them. The V gene's germline CDR1 is MNHNY and CDR2 SVGAGI (reference sequence). This CDR3 is 14 amino acids long. The CDR3 nucleotides are TGTGCCAGCAGTCCCCGGGACTCATACAATGAGCAGTTCTTC. The encoded protein is CASSPRDSYNEQFF.

The gene calls are TRBV5-1 and TRBJ1-2, with D perhaps matching TRBD1 (6 bases). Deletions cut 3 bases from V and 4 bases from J, with 22 bases between. The CDR3 consists of 17 residues. CDR1 and CDR2 (germline): SGHRS, YFSETQ. The CDR3 DNA is TGCGCCAGCAGCTCTTATCGTCGGGACAAGAAAACCTATGGCTACACCTTC. It is translated as CASSSYRRDKKTYGYTF.

This chain joins TRBV24-1 and TRBJ2-3; D is unclear. CDR3 length equals 13 residues. The germline CDR1 and CDR2 sequences are KGHDR and SFDVKD. Trimming cost V 9 bases and J 0 bases, with 9 bases left between them. The CDR3 DNA reads as TGTGCCACCCAAGTGACTAGCACAGATACGCAGTATTTT. Translation: CATQVTSTDTQYF.

The chain employs TRBV7-2 and TRBJ2-3; the match to TRBD2 covers 12 bases. This CDR3 contains 17 residues. Germline values: CDR1 SGHTA, CDR2 FQGNSA. The V segment lost 5 bases and the J segment 0 bases; nucleotides outside the gene matches: 6. CDR3 in DNA: TGTGCCAGCAGCCTTCGTCTAGCGGGAGGGAGCACAGATACGCAGTATTTT. It is translated as CASSLRLAGGSTDTQYF. The full variable domain, with the rest looked up from reference TRBV7-2 and TRBJ2-3, is GAGVSQSPSNKVTEKGKDVELRCDPISGHTALYWYRQSLGQGLEFLIYFQGNSAPDKSGLPSDRFSAERTGGSVSTLTIQRTQQEDSAVYLCASSLRLAGGSTDTQYFGPGTRLTVL.

This chain links TRBV18 with TRBJ2-2, with 13 positions matching TRBD2. The CDR3 extends over 18 amino acids. Germline V lookup: CDR1 KGHSH, CDR2 LQKENI. V lost 0 bases to trimming and J lost 5 bases; unmatched junction nucleotides: 6. The CDR3 protein is CASSPPGLAGQITGELFF. The CDR3 region has the DNA TGTGCCAGCTCACCACCGGGACTAGCGGGACAAATTACCGGGGAGCTGTTTTTT.

The chain employs TRBV24-1 and TRBJ2-3; 7 bases map to TRBD2. V lost 0 bases and J lost 1; bases outside the gene matches: 3. The CDR3 is 16 residues long. Per germline, CDR1 KGHDR and CDR2 SFDVKD. DNA of the CDR3: TGTGCCACCAGTGATTTGTGGGGGAGGGGCACAGATACGCAGTATTTT. It specifies CATSDLWGRGTDTQYF.

The CDR3 sequence is CASSRTSGPSKSGELFF. The CDR3 coding sequence is TGTGCCAGCAGTCGGACTAGCGGCCCCTCGAAATCCGGGGAGCTGTTTTTT. The chain links TRBV6-2 or TRBV6-3 to TRBJ2-2; 10 nucleotides agree with TRBD2. V shed 5 bases and J 6 bases; nucleotides not matched to a gene: 12. The germline V gene has CDR1 MNHEY and CDR2 SVGEGT. The CDR3 loop spans 17 amino acids.

This clone was counted only a few times. This chain links TRBV7-9 with TRBJ1-6, with 10 nucleotides matching TRBD1. The V and J ends lost 6 bases and 7 bases, in that order; junction bases with no gene match: 3. Looked up from germline, CDR1 is SEHNR and CDR2 is FQNEAQ (reference sequence). The CDR3 runs to 14 residues. DNA for the CDR3: TGTGCCAGCAGTTCGGACAGGGGGAATTCACCCCTCCACTTT. Its translation is CASSSDRGNSPLHF.

This chain connects TRBV6-5 to TRBJ1-1; no clear D. Germline values: CDR1 MNHEY, CDR2 SVGAGI. The CDR3 is made up of 15 amino acids. Trimming took off 5 bases at V and 0 bases at J, with 13 bases between the two ends. The CDR3 reads CASSPVYFMNTEAFF. The CDR3 DNA reads TGTGCCAGCAGTCCCGTGTACTTTATGAACACTGAAGCTTTCTTT.

J is TRBJ2-5 and V is TRBV4-1; TRBD2 agrees at 8 bases. This CDR3 has 15 amino acids. The J segment lost 1 base and the V segment lost 2 bases, leaving 3 bases of the junction unmatched. CDR1 is MGHRA and CDR2 is YSYEKL in the germline V gene. CDR3 in amino acids: CASSQFGRGQETQYF. As DNA, the CDR3 is TGCGCCAGCAGCCAATTCGGGAGGGGCCAAGAGACCCAGTACTTC.

CDR3 bases: TGTGCCTGGAGTGTACGAACAGATATGGGCTACACCTTC. Translating it yields CAWSVRTDMGYTF. The chain couples TRBV30 to TRBJ1-2; unclear D gene. The CDR3 is 13 residues long. V lost 0 bases to trimming and J lost 8 bases, with 13 bases between them. The germline CDR1 and CDR2 sequences are GTSNPN and SVGIG (reference sequence). The full variable domain, completed using reference TRBV30 and TRBJ1-2, is SQTIHQWPATLVQPVGSPLSLECTVEGTSNPNLYWYRQAAGRGLQLLFYSVGIGQISSEVPQNLSASRPQDRQFILSSKKLLLSDSGFYLCAWSVRTDMGYTFGSGTRLTVV.

Only one count was recorded for this clone. V gene TRBV5-1 combines with J gene TRBJ2-1, with no clear D. Trimming shortened V by 6 bases and J by 3 bases, and 7 bases separated the two germline ends. Germline V gene data show CDR1 as SGHRS and CDR2 as YFSETQ. The CDR3 is made up of 12 amino acids. CDR3 in amino acids: CASNSNYNEQFF. DNA for the CDR3: TGCGCCAGCAATTCCAACTACAATGAGCAGTTCTTC.

The chain employs TRBV4-2 and TRBJ1-1; TRBD1 matches at 10 bases. V shed 5 bases and J 4 bases; nucleotides not matched to a gene: 7. This CDR3 has 15 residues. Germline CDR1 LGHNA, CDR2 YNFKEQ. The CDR3 nucleotides read TGTGCCAGCAGCAACCGGGACAGGGGCATCACTGAAGCTTTCTTT. It is translated as CASSNRDRGITEAFF.

This clone appeared once. This sequence joins TRBV5-4 and TRBJ2-7; 10 bases line up with TRBD2. In germline, CDR1 is SGHNT, CDR2 YYREEE (reference sequence). Losses at the gene ends were 5 bases for V and 0 bases for J; bases not matched to a gene: 8. The CDR3 covers 16 residues. CDR3 DNA: TGTGCCAGCAGTACTAGCGGGGCGTCTCACTCCTACGAGCAGTACTTC. Translation: CASSTSGASHSYEQYF.

The rearrangement joins TRBV7-3 to TRBJ1-1; weak D call: TRBD1 (5 bases). CDR1 SGHTA and CDR2 FQGTGA come from the germline V gene. V lost 1 base and J 5 bases, leaving 8 bases between the germline ends. The CDR3 totals 13 residues. CDR3 residues: CASSLSRDTEAFF. The CDR3 bases are TGTGCCAGCAGCTTAAGCAGGGATACTGAAGCTTTCTTT.

The chain carries TRBV19 and TRBJ2-3; TRBD2 aligns across 12 bases. The CDR3 consists of 18 residues. Germline V gene data show CDR1 as LNHDA and CDR2 as SQIVND (reference sequence). With 3 bases clipped from V and 0 bases from J, the junction kept 7 bases outside the gene matches. The CDR3 DNA follows: TGTGCCAGTAGTATGCCGGGACTAGCGGGCGGAAGCACAGATACGCAGTATTTT. Translation gives CASSMPGLAGGSTDTQYF.

The V and J genes are TRBV19 and TRBJ1-5; 9 nucleotides agree with TRBD1. The CDR3 sequence is 17 residues long. Trimming at V came to 4 bases and at J to 2 bases, leaving 9 bases not matched to a gene. Germline V lookup: CDR1 LNHDA, CDR2 SQIVND (reference sequence). The CDR3 nucleotides are TGTGCCAGTAGTACCTCCGGGACAGGGAGGCGCAATCAGCCCCAGCATTTT. Translating gives CASSTSGTGRRNQPQHF.